Listed below are T cell receptor beta chains from one sample, sequenced in a study of T cell repertoires in cytomegalovirus infection. TCRdb re-analysed the reads in MiXCR, keeping a single row per CDR3 protein. Of 400,000 or so distinct CDR3 sequences in the sample, approximately 30% were seen once. Sample: PBMCs. These receptors came from a human donor in good health (CMV status not recorded). Some clones in this sample may be carry-over from other donors' samples. CDR3s include the opening cysteine and the closing phenylalanine or tryptophan. Some rows mark clone size as missing; the rest say once, few, many or name a class of expanded clone.

j_call clone_size v_call cdr3_aa
TRBJ1-2 NA TRBV20-1 CSAPEGRNYGYTF
TRBJ2-3 few TRBV14 CASSQLAGADTQYF
TRBJ2-5 once TRBV12-3/TRBV12-4 CASSLELAIQTQYF
TRBJ2-5 NA TRBV4-1 CASSQVDTIQETQYF
TRBJ1-2 few TRBV20-1 CSAPTESYGYTF
TRBJ1-2 NA TRBV9 CASSVARGLGGYTF
TRBJ2-7 few TRBV4-2 CASSGTSGAQYF
TRBJ1-1 NA TRBV4-2 CASSQDQQAEAFF
TRBJ2-5 many TRBV7-2 CASSPRGTLETQYF
TRBJ2-7 NA TRBV7-8 CASSLTGTTYEQYF
TRBJ1-6 many TRBV7-2 CASSRDRLSSYSPLHF
TRBJ2-3 few TRBV18 CASSPSSGGLVGTDTQYF
TRBJ1-2 few TRBV6-5 CASSYYLGGRRRDGYTF
TRBJ2-7 NA TRBV11-2 CASSFDRASYEQYF
TRBJ1-3 few TRBV12-3/TRBV12-4 CASSSGVSSGNTIYF
TRBJ1-4 NA TRBV4-1 CASSHAGATNEKLFF
TRBJ2-1 NA TRBV6-1 CASSDEEGFLRNEQFF
TRBJ1-5 NA TRBV5-6 CASSLVGDLFNQPQHF
TRBJ1-1 many TRBV4-1 CASSQPWPWGNTEAFF
TRBJ1-1 NA TRBV5-4 CASSSPGQANTEAFF
TRBJ2-7 many TRBV7-2 CASSLGRRTYEQYF
TRBJ2-7 NA TRBV7-2 CASRTSPPTYEKYF
TRBJ2-3 NA TRBV7-2 CASSNRGSTETQYF
TRBJ2-1 once TRBV4-1 CASSQDQHRGYNEQFF
TRBJ2-7 NA TRBV19 CASSPFGTVSYEQYF
TRBJ1-2 NA TRBV7-9 CASTRGNYGYTF
TRBJ2-2 NA TRBV4-2 CASSRQEGLADATGELFF
TRBJ1-5 once TRBV10-3 CAISESGWNQPQHF
TRBJ2-5 NA TRBV7-2 CSISFTSGEWPQYF
TRBJ2-4 few TRBV7-3 CASSLEGFKNIQYF
TRBJ2-3 few TRBV6-1 CASSPGTSVTDTQYF
TRBJ1-1 NA TRBV5-1 CASSLEGVMNTEAFF
TRBJ1-4 NA TRBV4-1 CASSQDQTTNEKLFF
TRBJ2-1 NA TRBV5-6 CASNPLAGAPYNEQFF
TRBJ2-7 NA TRBV10-3 CATRTSGGAGGEQYF
TRBJ2-1 NA TRBV7-8 CASSLAGGPPGKEQFF
TRBJ1-6 NA TRBV7-2 CASSLATGGAPLHF
TRBJ2-1 many TRBV7-8 CASSLSLVNEQFF
TRBJ1-6 few TRBV4-1 CASSQDNYNSPLHF
TRBJ2-7 NA TRBV20-1 CSARDLGHYEQYF
TRBJ1-1 few TRBV12-3/TRBV12-4 CASRRDQNTEAFF
TRBJ2-1 NA TRBV19 CASSAGTGDALGEQFF
TRBJ2-4 few TRBV7-2 CASSPGLWDSIQYF
TRBJ2-3 NA TRBV7-7 CASSLGDGDTQYF
TRBJ2-2 few TRBV4-3 CASSQEGGLVGTGELFF
TRBJ1-6 many TRBV7-2 CASSLVIAQGGSPLHF
TRBJ2-6 NA TRBV5-4 CASSSWTGFGANVLTF
TRBJ1-5 NA TRBV12-3/TRBV12-4 CASSLGGAAAQPQHF
TRBJ1-2 NA TRBV7-3 CASSPGQGYGSTF
TRBJ1-6 few TRBV6-6 CASSYGDSPLHF
TRBJ1-3 many TRBV7-6 CASSLGGIQRNTIYF
TRBJ1-1 NA TRBV19 CASRPTTNTEAFF
TRBJ2-3 few TRBV7-9 CASSPLGGMGDTQYF
TRBJ1-5 NA TRBV10-3 CAISGGGYNQPQHF
TRBJ2-2 NA TRBV27 CASSLRTGTGELFF
TRBJ1-6 many TRBV7-2 CASSSTTALHF
TRBJ2-3 few TRBV4-3 CASSQGLRGGGTSTDTQYF
TRBJ1-1 few TRBV5-1 CASSPPRPF
TRBJ2-1 NA TRBV6-1 CASRRAGIASGNEQFF